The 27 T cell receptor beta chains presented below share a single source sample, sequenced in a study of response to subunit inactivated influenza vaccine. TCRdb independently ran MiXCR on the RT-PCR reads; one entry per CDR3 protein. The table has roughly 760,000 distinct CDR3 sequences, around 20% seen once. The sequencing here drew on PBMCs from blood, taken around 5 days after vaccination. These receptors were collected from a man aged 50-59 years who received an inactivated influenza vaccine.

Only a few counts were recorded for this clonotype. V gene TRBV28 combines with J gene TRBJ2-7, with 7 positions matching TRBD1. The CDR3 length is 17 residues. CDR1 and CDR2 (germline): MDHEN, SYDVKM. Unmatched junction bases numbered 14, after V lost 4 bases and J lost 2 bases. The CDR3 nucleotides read TGTGCCAGCAGTTCGCCTCGGGGTTCAGGGGGACCCTACGAGCAGTACTTC. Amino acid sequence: CASSSPRGSGGPYEQYF.

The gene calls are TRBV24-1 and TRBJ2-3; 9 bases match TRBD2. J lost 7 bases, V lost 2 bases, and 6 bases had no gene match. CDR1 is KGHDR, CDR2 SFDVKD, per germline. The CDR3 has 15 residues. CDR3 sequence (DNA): TGTGCCACCAGTGATTCCGGGACTAGCCGAAATACGCAGTATTTT. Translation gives CATSDSGTSRNTQYF.

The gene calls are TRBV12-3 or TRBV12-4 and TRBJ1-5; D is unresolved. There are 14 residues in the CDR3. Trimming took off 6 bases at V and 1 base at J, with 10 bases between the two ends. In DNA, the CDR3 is TGTGCCAGCAGCCCTTGGCGCAGCAATCAGCCCCAGCATTTT. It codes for CASSPWRSNQPQHF.

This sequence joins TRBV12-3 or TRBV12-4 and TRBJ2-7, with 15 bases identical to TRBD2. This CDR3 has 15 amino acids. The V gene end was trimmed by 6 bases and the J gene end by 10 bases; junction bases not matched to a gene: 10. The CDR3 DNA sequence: TGTGCCAGCAGATCTGGACTAGCGGGAGGGCCAAGTCAGTACTTC. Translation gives CASRSGLAGGPSQYF.

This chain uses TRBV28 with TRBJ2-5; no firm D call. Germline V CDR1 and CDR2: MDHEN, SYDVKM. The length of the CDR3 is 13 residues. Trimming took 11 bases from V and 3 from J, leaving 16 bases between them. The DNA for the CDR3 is TGTGCCTGCCGCCAGTGGGCAGAAGAGACCCAGTACTTC. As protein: CACRQWAEETQYF.

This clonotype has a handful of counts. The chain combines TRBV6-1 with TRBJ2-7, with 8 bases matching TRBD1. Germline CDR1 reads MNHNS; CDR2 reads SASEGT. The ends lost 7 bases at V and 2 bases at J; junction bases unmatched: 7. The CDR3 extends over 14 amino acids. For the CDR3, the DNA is TGTGCCAGCAAGTCAGGGGGCCTGACCTACGAGCAGTACTTC. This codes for CASKSGGLTYEQYF.

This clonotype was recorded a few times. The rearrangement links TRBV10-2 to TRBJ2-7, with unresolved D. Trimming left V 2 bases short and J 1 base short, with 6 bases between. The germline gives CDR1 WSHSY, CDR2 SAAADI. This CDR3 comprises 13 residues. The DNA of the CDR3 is TGCGCCAGCAGTGAGGGGGTTTCCTACGAGCAGTACTTC. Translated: CASSEGVSYEQYF.

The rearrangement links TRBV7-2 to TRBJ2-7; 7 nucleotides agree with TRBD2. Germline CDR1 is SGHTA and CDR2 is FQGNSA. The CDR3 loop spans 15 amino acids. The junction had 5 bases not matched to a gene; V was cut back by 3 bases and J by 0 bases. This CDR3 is CASSFSSSGSYEQYF. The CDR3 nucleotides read TGTGCCAGCAGCTTTTCGTCTAGCGGCTCCTACGAGCAGTACTTC.

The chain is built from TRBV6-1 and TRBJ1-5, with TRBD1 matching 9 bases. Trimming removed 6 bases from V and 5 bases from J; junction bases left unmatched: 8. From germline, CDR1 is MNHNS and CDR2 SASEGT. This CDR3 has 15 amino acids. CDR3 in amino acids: CASSPGTGRYQPQHF. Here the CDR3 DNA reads TGTGCCAGCAGCCCGGGGACAGGGCGGTATCAGCCCCAGCATTTT.

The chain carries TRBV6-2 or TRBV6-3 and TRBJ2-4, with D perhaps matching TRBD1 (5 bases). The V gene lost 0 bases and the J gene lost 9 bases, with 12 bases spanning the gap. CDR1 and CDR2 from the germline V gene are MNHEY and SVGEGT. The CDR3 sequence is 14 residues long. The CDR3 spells CASSYSWTSSIQYF. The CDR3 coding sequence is TGTGCCAGCAGTTACTCCTGGACATCCTCCATTCAGTACTTC.

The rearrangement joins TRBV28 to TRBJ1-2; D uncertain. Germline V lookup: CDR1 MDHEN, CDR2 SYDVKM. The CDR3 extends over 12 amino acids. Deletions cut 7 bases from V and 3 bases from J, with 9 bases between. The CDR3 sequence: CASKGSHYGYTF. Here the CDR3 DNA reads TGTGCCAGCAAAGGGTCCCACTATGGCTACACCTTC.

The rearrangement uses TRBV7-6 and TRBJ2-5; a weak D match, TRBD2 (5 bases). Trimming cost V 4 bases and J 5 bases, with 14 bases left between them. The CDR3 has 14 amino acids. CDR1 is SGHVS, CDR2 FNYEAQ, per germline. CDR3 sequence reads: CASSSLQRRETQYF. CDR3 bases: TGTGCCAGCAGCTCCCTCCAGCGGAGGGAGACCCAGTACTTC.

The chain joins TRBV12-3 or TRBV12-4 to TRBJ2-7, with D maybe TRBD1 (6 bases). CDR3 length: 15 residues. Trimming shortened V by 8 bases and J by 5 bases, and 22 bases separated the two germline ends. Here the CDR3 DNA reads TGTGCCAGCGCACACCTCAAGACAGGCGGTGACGAGCAGTACTTC. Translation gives CASAHLKTGGDEQYF.

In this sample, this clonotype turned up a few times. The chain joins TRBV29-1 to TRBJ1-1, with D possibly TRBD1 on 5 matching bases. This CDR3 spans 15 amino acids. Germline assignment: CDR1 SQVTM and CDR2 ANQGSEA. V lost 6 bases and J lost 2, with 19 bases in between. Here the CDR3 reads CSVGPAGGANTEAFF. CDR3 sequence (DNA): TGCAGCGTAGGACCAGCAGGTGGGGCAAACACTGAAGCTTTCTTT.

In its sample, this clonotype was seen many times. The CDR3 spells CASSLRGGLVRETQYF. The CDR3 DNA follows: TGTGCCAGCAGTTTACGCGGGGGACTAGTCCGGGAGACCCAGTACTTC. The chain is built from TRBV12-3 or TRBV12-4 and TRBJ2-5; 8 positions match TRBD2. V lost 2 bases and J lost 5; bases outside the gene matches: 10. The CDR3 sequence is 16 residues long.

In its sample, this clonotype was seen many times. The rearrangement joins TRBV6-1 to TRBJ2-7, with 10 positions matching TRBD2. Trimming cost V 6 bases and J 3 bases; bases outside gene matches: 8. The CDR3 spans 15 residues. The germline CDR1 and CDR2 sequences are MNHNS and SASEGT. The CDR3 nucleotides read TGTGCCAGCAGCCCATGGACTAGCGGTGACTACGAGCAGTACTTC. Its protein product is CASSPWTSGDYEQYF.

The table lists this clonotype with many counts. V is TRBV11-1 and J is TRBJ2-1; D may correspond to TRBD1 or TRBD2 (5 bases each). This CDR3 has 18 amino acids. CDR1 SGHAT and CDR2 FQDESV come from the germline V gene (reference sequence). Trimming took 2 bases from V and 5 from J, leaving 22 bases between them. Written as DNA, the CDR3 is TGTGCCAGCAGCTTATATACTATGCGTCGGGACGGCCACAATGAGCAGTTCTTC. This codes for CASSLYTMRRDGHNEQFF.

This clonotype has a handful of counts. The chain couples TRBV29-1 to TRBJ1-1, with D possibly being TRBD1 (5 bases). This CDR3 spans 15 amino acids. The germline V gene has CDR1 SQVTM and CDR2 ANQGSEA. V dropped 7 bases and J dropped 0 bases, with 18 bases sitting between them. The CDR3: CSAGGGGTLNTEAFF. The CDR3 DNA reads TGCAGCGCCGGCGGGGGTGGGACCTTGAACACTGAAGCTTTCTTT.

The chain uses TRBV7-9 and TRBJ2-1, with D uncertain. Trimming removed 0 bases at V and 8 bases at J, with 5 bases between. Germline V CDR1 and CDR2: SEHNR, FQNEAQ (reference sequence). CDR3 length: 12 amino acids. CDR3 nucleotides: TGTGCCAGCAGCTTAGCGAAGGATGAGCAGTTCTTC. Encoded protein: CASSLAKDEQFF.

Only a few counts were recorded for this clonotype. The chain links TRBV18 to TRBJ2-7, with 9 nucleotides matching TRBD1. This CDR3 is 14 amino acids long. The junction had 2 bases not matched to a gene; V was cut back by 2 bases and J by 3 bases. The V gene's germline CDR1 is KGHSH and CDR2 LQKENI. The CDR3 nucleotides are TGTGCCAGCTCACCAAAGACAGGGGGCTACGAGCAGTACTTC. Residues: CASSPKTGGYEQYF.

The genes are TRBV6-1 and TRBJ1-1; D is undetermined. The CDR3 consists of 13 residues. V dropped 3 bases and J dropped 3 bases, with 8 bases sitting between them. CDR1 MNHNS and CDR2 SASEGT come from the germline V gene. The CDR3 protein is CASSDMRDTEAFF. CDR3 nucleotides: TGTGCCAGCAGTGATATGCGGGACACTGAAGCTTTCTTT.

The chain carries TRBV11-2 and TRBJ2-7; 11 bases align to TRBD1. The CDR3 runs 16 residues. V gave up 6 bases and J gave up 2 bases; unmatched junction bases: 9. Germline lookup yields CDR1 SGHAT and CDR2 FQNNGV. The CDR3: CASRSPPGQGAYEQYF. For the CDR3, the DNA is TGTGCCAGCAGATCACCCCCGGGACAGGGGGCCTACGAGCAGTACTTC.

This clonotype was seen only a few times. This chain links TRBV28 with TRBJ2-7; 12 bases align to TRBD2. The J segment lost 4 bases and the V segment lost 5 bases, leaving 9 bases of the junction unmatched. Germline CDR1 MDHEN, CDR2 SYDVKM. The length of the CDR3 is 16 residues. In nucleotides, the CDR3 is TGTGCCAGCAGTCTACTTGGACTAGCGGGAAGGTACGAGCAGTACTTC. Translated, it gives CASSLLGLAGRYEQYF.

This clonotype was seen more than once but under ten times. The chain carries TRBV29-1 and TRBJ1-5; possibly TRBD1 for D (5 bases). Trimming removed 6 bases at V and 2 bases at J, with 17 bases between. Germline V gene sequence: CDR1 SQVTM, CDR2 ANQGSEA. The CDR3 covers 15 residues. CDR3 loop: CSVLPGGGGNQPQHF. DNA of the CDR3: TGCAGCGTCCTCCCGGGGGGGGGTGGCAATCAGCCCCAGCATTTT.

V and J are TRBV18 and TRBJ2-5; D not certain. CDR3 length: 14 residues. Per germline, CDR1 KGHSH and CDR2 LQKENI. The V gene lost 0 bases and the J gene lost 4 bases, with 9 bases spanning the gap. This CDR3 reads CASSPPGMGETQYF. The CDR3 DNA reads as TGTGCCAGCTCACCACCAGGGATGGGAGAGACCCAGTACTTC.

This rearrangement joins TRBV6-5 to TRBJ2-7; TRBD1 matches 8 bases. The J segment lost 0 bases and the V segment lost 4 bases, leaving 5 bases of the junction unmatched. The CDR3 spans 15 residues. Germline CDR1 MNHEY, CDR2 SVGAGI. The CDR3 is CASSLTGAPSYEQYF. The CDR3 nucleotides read TGTGCCAGCAGTTTGACAGGGGCCCCCTCCTACGAGCAGTACTTC.

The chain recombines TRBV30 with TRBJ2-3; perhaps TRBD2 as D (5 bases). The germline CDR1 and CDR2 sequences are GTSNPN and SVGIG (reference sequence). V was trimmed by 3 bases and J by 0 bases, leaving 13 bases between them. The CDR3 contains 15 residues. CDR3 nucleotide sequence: TGTGCCTGGAGCGAGGGTGACACTAGCACAGATACGCAGTATTTT. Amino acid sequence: CAWSEGDTSTDTQYF. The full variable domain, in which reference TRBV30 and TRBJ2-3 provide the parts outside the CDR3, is SQTIHQWPATLVQPVGSPLSLECTVEGTSNPNLYWYRQAAGRGLQLLFYSVGIGQISSEVPQNLSASRPQDRQFILSSKKLLLSDSGFYLCAWSEGDTSTDTQYFGPGTRLTVL.